This T cell receptor (beta chain) was profiled in a study of cytomegalovirus exposure and HLA in healthy donors. The PCR had 60 Vbeta and 13 Jbeta primers. Generated by immunoSEQ multiplex PCR, the TCRdb table keeps only in-frame clones and is missing some. The sample records about 200,000 clones, around 80% being singletons. With regard to this clone: Antigen specificity is unknown.

The V gene end was trimmed by 4 bases and the J gene end by 0 bases; junction bases not matched to a gene: 5. Germline loops: CDR1 SGDLS, CDR2 YYNGEE. The CDR3 covers 16 residues. Study observations and caveats: The investigators catalogued 150 or so TCR beta chains as cytomegalovirus-associated. CMV serostatus alone was available as immune exposure information. Accounts indicate the classifier identified cytomegalovirus status with strong specificity and sensitivity. In a later analysis, V- and J-gene trimming of beta chains associated with a DCLRE1C missense variant, replicated independently.

Sample: PBMCs. This receptor was obtained from a woman under 30 in good health and CMV-seronegative. The rearrangement uses TRBV9 and TRBJ1-1; 11 nucleotides align to TRBD1. The CDR3 is CASSKDRGRLNTEAFF. DNA for the CDR3: TGTGCCAGCAGCAAGGACAGGGGGCGATTGAACACTGAAGCTTTCTTT.